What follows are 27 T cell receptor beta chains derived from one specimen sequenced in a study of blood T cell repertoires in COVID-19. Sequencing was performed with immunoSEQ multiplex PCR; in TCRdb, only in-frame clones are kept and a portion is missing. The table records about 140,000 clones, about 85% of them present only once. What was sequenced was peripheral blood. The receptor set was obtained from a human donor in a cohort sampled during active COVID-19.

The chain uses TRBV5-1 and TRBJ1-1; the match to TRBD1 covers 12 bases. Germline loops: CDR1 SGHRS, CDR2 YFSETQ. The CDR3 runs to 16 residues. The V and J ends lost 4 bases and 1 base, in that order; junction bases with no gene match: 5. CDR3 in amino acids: CASSDRDRGRNTEAFF. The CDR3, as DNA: TGCGCCAGCAGCGACCGGGACAGGGGGCGGAACACTGAAGCTTTCTTT. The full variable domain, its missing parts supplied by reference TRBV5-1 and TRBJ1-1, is KAGVTQTPRYLIKTRGQQVTLSCSPISGHRSVSWYQQTPGQGLQFLFEYFSETQRNKGNFPGRFSGRQFSNSRSEMNVSTLELGDSALYLCASSDRDRGRNTEAFFGQGTRLTVV.

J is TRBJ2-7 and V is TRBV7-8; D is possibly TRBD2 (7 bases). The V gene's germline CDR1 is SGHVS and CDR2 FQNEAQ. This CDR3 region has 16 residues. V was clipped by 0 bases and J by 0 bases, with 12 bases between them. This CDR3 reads CASSLAPGEGSYEQYF. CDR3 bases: TGTGCCAGCAGCTTAGCGCCAGGGGAGGGCTCCTACGAGCAGTACTTC.

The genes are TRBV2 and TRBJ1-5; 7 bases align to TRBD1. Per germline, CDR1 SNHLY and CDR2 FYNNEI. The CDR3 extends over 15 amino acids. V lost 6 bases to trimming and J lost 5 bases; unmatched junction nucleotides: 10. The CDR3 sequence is CASRRGRRQDQPQHF. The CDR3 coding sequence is TGTGCCAGCAGGAGGGGGCGTCGGCAGGATCAGCCCCAGCATTTT.

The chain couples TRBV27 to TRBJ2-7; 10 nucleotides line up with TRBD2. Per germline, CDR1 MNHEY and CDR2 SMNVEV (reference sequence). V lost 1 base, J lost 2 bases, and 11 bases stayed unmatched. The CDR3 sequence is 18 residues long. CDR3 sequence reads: CASSLLSLKSGRAYEQYF. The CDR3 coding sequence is TGTGCCAGCAGTTTATTAAGCTTAAAGAGCGGGAGGGCCTACGAGCAGTACTTC.

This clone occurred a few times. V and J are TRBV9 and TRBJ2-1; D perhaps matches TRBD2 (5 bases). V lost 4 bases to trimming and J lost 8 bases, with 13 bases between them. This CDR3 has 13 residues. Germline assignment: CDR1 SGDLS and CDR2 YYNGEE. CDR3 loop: CASSFSAGDEQFF. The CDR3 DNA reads TGTGCCAGCAGCTTCTCGGCCGGGGATGAGCAGTTCTTC.

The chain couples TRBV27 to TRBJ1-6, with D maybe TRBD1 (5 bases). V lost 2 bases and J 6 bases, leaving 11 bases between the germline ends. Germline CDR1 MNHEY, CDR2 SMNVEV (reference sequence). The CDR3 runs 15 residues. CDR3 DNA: TGTGCCAGCAGTTTAAACAGGCGATCTAATTCACCCCTCCACTTT. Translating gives CASSLNRRSNSPLHF.

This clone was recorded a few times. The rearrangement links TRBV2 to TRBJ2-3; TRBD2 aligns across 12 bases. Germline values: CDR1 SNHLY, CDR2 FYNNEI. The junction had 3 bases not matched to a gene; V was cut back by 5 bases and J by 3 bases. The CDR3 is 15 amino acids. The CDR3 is CASSPGLAGTDTQYF. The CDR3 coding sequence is TGTGCCAGCAGTCCGGGACTAGCGGGTACAGATACGCAGTATTTT. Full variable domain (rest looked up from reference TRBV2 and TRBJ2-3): EPEVTQTPSHQVTQMGQEVILRCVPISNHLYFYWYRQILGQKVEFLVSFYNNEISEKSEIFDDQFSVERPDGSNFTLKIRSTKLEDSAMYFCASSPGLAGTDTQYFGPGTRLTVL.

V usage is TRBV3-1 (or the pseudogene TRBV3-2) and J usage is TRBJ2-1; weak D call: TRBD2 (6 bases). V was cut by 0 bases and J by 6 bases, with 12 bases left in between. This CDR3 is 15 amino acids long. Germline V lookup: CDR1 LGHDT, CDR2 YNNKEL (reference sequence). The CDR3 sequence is CASSQEVGGRNEQFF. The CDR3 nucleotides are TGTGCCAGCAGCCAAGAGGTGGGAGGTCGCAATGAGCAGTTCTTC.

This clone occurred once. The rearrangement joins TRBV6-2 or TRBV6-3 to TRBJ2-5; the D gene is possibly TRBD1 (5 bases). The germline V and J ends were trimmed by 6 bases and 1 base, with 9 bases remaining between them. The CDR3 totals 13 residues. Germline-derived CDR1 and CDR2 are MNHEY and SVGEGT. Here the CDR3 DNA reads TGTGCCAGCAGCTGGGGCAGCCAAGAGACCCAGTACTTC. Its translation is CASSWGSQETQYF.

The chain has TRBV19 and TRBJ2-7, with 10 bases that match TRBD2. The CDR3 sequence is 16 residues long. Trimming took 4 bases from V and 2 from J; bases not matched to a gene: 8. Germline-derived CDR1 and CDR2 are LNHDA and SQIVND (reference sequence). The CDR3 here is CASSNSASGSAYEQYF. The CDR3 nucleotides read TGTGCCAGTAGTAATTCGGCTAGCGGGAGTGCCTACGAGCAGTACTTC.

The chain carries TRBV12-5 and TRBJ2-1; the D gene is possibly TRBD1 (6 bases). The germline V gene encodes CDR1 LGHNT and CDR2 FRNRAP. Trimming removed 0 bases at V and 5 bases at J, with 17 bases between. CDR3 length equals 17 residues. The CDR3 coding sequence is TGTGCTAGTGGTTTGGTAGGATTCACCCAGGGGAACAATGAGCAGTTCTTC. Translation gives CASGLVGFTQGNNEQFF. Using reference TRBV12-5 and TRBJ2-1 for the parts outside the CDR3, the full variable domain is DARVTQTPRHKVTEMGQEVTMRCQPILGHNTVFWYRQTMMQGLELLAYFRNRAPLDDSGMPKDRFSAEMPDATLATLKIQPSEPRDSAVYFCASGLVGFTQGNNEQFFGPGTRLTVL.

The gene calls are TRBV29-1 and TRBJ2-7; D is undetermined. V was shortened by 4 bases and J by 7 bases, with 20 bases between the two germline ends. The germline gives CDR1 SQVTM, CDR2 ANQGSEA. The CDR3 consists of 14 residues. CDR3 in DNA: TGCAGCGTTGCGGTCGCCCCGGTCGCCCAAGAGCAGTACTTC. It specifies CSVAVAPVAQEQYF.

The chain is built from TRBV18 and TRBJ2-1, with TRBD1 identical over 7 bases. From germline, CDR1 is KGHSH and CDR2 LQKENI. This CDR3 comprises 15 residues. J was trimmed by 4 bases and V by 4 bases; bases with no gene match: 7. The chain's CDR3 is CASSQPGQMYNEQFF. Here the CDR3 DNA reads TGTGCCAGCTCACAACCGGGACAGATGTACAATGAGCAGTTCTTC. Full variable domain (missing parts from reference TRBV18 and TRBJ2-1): NAGVMQNPRHLVRRRGQEARLRCSPMKGHSHVYWYRQLPEEGLKFMVYLQKENIIDESGMPKERFSAEFPKEGPSILRIQQVVRGDSAAYFCASSQPGQMYNEQFFGPGTRLTVL.

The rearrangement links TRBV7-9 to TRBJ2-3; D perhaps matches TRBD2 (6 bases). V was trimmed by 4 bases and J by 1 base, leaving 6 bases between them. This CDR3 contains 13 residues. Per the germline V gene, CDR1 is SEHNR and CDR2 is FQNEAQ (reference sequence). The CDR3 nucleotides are TGTGCCAGCAGCTCGGGGGGCACAGATACGCAGTATTTT. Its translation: CASSSGGTDTQYF.

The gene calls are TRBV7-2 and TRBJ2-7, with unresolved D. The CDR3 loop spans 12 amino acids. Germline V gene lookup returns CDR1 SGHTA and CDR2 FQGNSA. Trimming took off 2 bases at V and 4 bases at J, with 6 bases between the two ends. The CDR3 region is CASSLTGYEQYF. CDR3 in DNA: TGTGCCAGCAGCTTAACCGGGTACGAGCAGTACTTC.

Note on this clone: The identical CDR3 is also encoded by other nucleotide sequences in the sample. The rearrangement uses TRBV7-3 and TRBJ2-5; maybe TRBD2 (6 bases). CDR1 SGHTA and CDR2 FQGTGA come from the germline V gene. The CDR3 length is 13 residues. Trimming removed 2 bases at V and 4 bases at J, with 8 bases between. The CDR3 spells CASSLGGSETQYF. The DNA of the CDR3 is TGTGCCAGCAGCTTAGGAGGGTCAGAGACCCAGTACTTC.

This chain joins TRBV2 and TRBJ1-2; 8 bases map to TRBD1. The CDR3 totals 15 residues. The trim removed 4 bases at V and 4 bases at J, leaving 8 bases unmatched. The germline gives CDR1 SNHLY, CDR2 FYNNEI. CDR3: CASSARTGSSYGYTF. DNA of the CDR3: TGTGCCAGCAGTGCCCGGACAGGGTCCAGCTATGGCTACACCTTC.

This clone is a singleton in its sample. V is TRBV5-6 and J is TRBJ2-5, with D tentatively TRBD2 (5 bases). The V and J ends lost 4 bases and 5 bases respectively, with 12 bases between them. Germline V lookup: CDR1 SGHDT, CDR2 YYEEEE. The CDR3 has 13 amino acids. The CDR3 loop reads CASSPVPGETQYF. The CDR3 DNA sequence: TGTGCCAGCAGCCCAGTCCCGGGGGAGACCCAGTACTTC.

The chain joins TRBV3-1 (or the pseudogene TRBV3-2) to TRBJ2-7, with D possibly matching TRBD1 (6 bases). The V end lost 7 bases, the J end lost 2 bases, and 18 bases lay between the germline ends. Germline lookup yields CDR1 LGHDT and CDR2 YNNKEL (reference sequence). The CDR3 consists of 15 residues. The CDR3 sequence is CASTSVLGQTYEQYF. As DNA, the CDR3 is TGTGCCAGCACCTCTGTGTTGGGACAAACCTACGAGCAGTACTTC.

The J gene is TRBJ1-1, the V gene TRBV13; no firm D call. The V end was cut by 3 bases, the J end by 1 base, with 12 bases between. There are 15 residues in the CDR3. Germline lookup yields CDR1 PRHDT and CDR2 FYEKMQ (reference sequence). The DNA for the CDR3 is TGTGCCAGCAGCTTTCATGGACGGGGGAACACTGAAGCTTTCTTT. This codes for CASSFHGRGNTEAFF.

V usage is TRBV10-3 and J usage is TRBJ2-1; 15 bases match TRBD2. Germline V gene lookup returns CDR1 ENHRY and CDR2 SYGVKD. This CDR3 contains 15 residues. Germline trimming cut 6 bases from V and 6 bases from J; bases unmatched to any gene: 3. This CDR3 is CAIRGLAGGPNEQFF. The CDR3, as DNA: TGTGCCATCAGAGGACTAGCGGGAGGGCCCAATGAGCAGTTCTTC.

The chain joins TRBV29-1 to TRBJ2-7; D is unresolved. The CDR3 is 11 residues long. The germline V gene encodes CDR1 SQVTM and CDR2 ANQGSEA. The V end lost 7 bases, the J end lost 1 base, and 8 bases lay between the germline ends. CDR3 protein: CSALLSYEQYF. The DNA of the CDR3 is TGCAGCGCCCTGTTGTCCTACGAGCAGTACTTC.

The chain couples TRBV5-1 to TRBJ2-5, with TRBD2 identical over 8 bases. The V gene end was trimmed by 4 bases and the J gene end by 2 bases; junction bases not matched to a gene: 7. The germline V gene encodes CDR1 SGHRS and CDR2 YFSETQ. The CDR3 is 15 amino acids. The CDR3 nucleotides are TGCGCCAGCAGCACCCTACTAGCGGCTCAAGAGACCCAGTACTTC. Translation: CASSTLLAAQETQYF.

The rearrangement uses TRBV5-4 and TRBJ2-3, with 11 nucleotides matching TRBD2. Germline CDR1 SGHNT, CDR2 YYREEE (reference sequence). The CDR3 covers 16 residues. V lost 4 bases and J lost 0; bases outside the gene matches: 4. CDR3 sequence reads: CASSGGLAASTDTQYF. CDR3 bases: TGTGCCAGCAGCGGGGGACTAGCGGCTAGCACAGATACGCAGTATTTT. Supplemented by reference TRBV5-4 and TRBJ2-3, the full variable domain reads ETGVTQSPTHLIKTRGQQVTLRCSSQSGHNTVSWYQQALGQGPQFIFQYYREEENGRGNFPPRFSGLQFPNYSSELNVNALELDDSALYLCASSGGLAASTDTQYFGPGTRLTVL.

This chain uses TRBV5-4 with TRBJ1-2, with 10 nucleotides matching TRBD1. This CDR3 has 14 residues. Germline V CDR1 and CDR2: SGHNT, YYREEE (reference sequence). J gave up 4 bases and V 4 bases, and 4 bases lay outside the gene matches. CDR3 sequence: CASSQDRGSYGYTF. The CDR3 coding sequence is TGTGCCAGCAGCCAGGACAGGGGGTCCTATGGCTACACCTTC.

The CDR3 reads CASSPVAPGRVNQPQHF. The CDR3 DNA reads as TGTGCCAGCTCACCCGTTGCCCCGGGGAGGGTCAATCAGCCCCAGCATTTT. The chain has TRBV18 and TRBJ1-5; D remains ambiguous. Germline loops: CDR1 KGHSH, CDR2 LQKENI. Trimming shortened V by 3 bases and J by 3 bases, and 18 bases separated the two germline ends. This CDR3 region has 17 residues.

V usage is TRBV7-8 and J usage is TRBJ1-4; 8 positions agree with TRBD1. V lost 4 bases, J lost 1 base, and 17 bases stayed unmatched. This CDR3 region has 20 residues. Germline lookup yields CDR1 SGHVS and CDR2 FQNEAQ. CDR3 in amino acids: CASSSLAGTGSRGTNEKLFF. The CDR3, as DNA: TGTGCCAGCAGCTCCCTAGCCGGGACAGGCTCCCGCGGAACTAATGAAAAACTGTTTTTT.